These T cell receptor beta chains were read from a single sample in a study of chemoradiotherapy in HPV16-positive cancers. Produced via immunoSEQ multiplex PCR; TCRdb's table is partial and in-frame only. The sample consists of some 17,000 clones, over 90% of them appearing once. The sequencing here drew on blood, taken from a patient who underwent chemoradiotherapy. The receptors come from a human donor with HPV-associated anogenital cancer. Both conserved end residues are part of each CDR3. A D gene is named only where the DNA matches it firmly. The size entry is marked missing in some rows and otherwise reads once, few, many or a size class.

d_call	j_call	v_call	clone_size	cdr3_nt	cdr3_aa
.	TRBJ2-5	TRBV2	.	TGTGCCAGCTCGATGGGGACTCTGCAAGAGACCCAGTACTTC	CASSMGTLQETQYF
.	TRBJ1-2	TRBV27	.	TGTGCCAGCAGTTCCAAACAGGGTAGAGTCGATGGCTACACCTTC	CASSSKQGRVDGYTF
.	TRBJ1-4	TRBV7-9	.	TGTGCCAGCAGCTTAGGGGCTTTAACTAATGAAAAACTGTTTTTT	CASSLGALTNEKLFF
.	TRBJ2-7	TRBV29-1	.	TGCAGCGTTGGGGGGGTTAACGAGCAGTACTTC	CSVGGVNEQYF
.	TRBJ1-5	TRBV14	.	TGTGCCAGCAGCCTAGGGGGGGTCTGGCCCCAGCATTTT	CASSLGGVWPQHF
TRBD1	TRBJ1-2	TRBV5-6	.	TGTGCCAGCAGCTCAACAGGGGGCTATAAGGGCTACACCTTC	CASSSTGGYKGYTF
.	TRBJ1-1	TRBV14	.	TGTGCCAGCAGCCAAGACCAGAACACTGAAGCTTTCTTT	CASSQDQNTEAFF
.	TRBJ1-5	TRBV4-3	.	TGCGCCAGCAGCCCCACTTGGGCAGGGGATCAGCCCCAGCATTTT	CASSPTWAGDQPQHF
.	TRBJ1-1	TRBV5-8	.	TGTGCCAGCAGCGAATACACTGAAGCTTTCTTT	CASSEYTEAFF
.	TRBJ2-7	TRBV6-5	.	TGTGCCAGCATGCGCGGGGCCGCCTACGAGCAGTACTTC	CASMRGAAYEQYF
.	TRBJ2-5	TRBV18	.	TGTGCCAGCTCCCCCCCCACAGCGACCCAAGAGACCCAGTACTTC	CASSPPTATQETQYF
TRBD1	TRBJ1-5	TRBV28	.	TGTGCCAGCAGCTTCCGACAGGGGACACCTGCCGGGGGGCCCCAGCATTTT	CASSFRQGTPAGGPQHF
TRBD2	TRBJ2-5	TRBV7-9	once	TGTGCCAGCATCCCTAGCGGCCAAGAGACCCAGTACTTC	CASIPSGQETQYF
TRBD1	TRBJ2-2	TRBV5-1	.	TGCGCCAGCAGCTTTACAGGGGACACCGGGGAGCTGTTTTTT	CASSFTGDTGELFF
.	TRBJ2-5	TRBV10-1	.	TGCGCCAGCAGTGAGTCGCCCAACTTAGCGGCGTACCAAGAGACCCAGTACTTC	CASSESPNLAAYQETQYF
.	TRBJ1-2	TRBV28	.	TGTGCCAGCAGTGCCCCCCTGGTCCTCCACTATGGCTACACCTTC	CASSAPLVLHYGYTF
TRBD1	TRBJ1-2	TRBV14	.	TGTGCCAGCAGCCATACAGGGGTCATAGATGGCTACACCTTC	CASSHTGVIDGYTF
.	TRBJ2-2	TRBV2	.	TGTGCCAGCTGCCCGGACAGTAACACCGGGGAGCTGTTTTTT	CASCPDSNTGELFF
.	TRBJ2-5	TRBV5-1	.	TGCGCCAGCAGCTTGGCCCAGGGGGGGACCCAGTACTTC	CASSLAQGGTQYF
TRBD1	TRBJ1-2	TRBV5-6	.	TGTGCCAGCAGCTTACAGGGGGAGTTGATCTATGGCTACACCTTC	CASSLQGELIYGYTF
TRBD2	TRBJ2-7	TRBV7-9	.	TGTGCCAGCAGCCCGGGGACTAGCGCGGGAGTCGAGCAGTACTTC	CASSPGTSAGVEQYF
.	TRBJ1-2	TRBV7-6	.	TGTGCCAGCAGCTTAGAACAGAACTATGGCTACACCTTC	CASSLEQNYGYTF
.	TRBJ1-1	TRBV19	.	TGTGCCAGTAGTATACAGGGACTAGAAGCTTTCTTT	CASSIQGLEAFF
.	TRBJ2-2	TRBV6-5	.	TGTGCCAGCAGTTATAGGACAGCTGGGACCACCGGGGAGCTGTTTTTT	CASSYRTAGTTGELFF
TRBD2	TRBJ2-1	TRBV9	.	TGTGCCAGCAGCGTAGCGATTAGCGGGCACAATGAGCAGTTCTTC	CASSVAISGHNEQFF
TRBD2	TRBJ2-5	TRBV5-1	.	TGCGCCAGCAGTTTGGGACTAGCGGGTGCACAAGAGACCCAGTACTTC	CASSLGLAGAQETQYF